The text below deals with one T cell receptor beta chain. Its cognate antigen is unknown. These data are taken from a study of OX40 agonist ivuxolimab in advanced cancers. General study points: By week 6 at 0.1 to 3.0 mg/kg, blood CD4+ and CD8+ T cells had expanded clonally.

There are 14 residues in the CDR3. CDR1 is GTSNPN, CDR2 SVGIG, per germline (reference sequence). V was cut by 1 base and J by 2 bases, with 6 bases left in between. The repertoire was sequenced with immunoSEQ multiplex PCR; TCRdb's copy has only in-frame clones and lacks some. The sample contains about 82,000 clones, about 90% of which appear only once. This sequence originates from an adult with an advanced solid tumor such as melanoma, head and neck, liver or kidney cancer. The sample here was CD4+ or CD8+ T cells sorted from blood, taken in a trial of the OX40 agonist ivuxolimab. The V gene is TRBV30, the J gene TRBJ2-6, with D perhaps matching TRBD2 (6 bases). CDR3 amino acids: CAWSGGAGANVLTF. The CDR3 DNA follows: TGTGCCTGGAGTGGGGGGGCTGGGGCCAACGTCCTGACTTTC.